Given below is one TCR beta chain in context. What it recognizes is unknown. Libraries were made from TCR beta cDNA, and they carried unique molecular identifiers. Once about 0.85 to 11 million T cells were used, a few hundred thousand cDNA molecules resulted. TCRdb processed the PCR reads anew with MiXCR; each CDR3 protein has one entry. The profile shows hundreds of thousands of distinct CDR3 sequences, 59% of them singletons. Germline V lookup: CDR1 SGHTA, CDR2 FQGNSA. The V and J ends lost 4 bases and 7 bases respectively, with 14 bases between them. This CDR3 is 13 amino acids long. These data originate in a study of post-analysis software for immune sequencing data. Findings and limits, study-wide: In patients, TRBV5-6, TRBV5-1 and TRBV20-1 belonged to four or five TRBV segments found more frequently than in controls. Multiple sclerosis was associated with a significant reduction in normalized Chao1 diversity relative to controls.

The receptor was derived from a girl aged 2 to 9 with multiple sclerosis. The chain recombines TRBV7-2 with TRBJ2-7; D could derive from TRBD1 or TRBD2 (5 bases each). Input material: blood. DNA for the CDR3: TGTGCCAGCAGCTACACCGGGGCCTGGGAGCAGTACTTC. Its translation: CASSYTGAWEQYF.